This T cell receptor beta chain was documented in a study of shared clonotypes between healthy human individuals (dated by TCRdb to about 2020). Regarding the study in general: A couple of women and a few men aged 18 to 49 years were included in the cohort. Per donor, three plates each were used for CD4 naive and CD4 memory, two for CD8 naive, and one for CD8 memory. The study deeply sequenced blood TCR repertoires of about 5 healthy adults to estimate repertoire size and the extent of clonotype sharing between individuals. To increase sequencing depth and limit assay-specific biases, TCR repertoire library preparation and sequencing were carried out by different laboratories using diverse techniques. Leukapheresis yielded between about 0.94 and 8.9 billion PBMCs per donor.

Findings and caveats that apply to the study as a whole: Higher generation probabilities were observed for clonotypes shared by all four sorted-subset donors than for non-shared clonotypes. Incomplete sequencing was indicated by rarefaction of sorted-subset datasets, despite the large sequencing depth. The small number of donors limited the genetic and exposure-history diversity represented. Sampling was restricted to blood, and TCR repertoires in tissue are likely to differ from TCR repertoires in blood. Across several donors, about 5.2% of naive CD4, approximately 3.6% of naive CD8, 2.3% of memory CD4, and approximately 0.4% of memory CD8 clonotypes were shared. Naive subsets generally had larger estimated clonotype richness than memory subsets did. Pairwise subsampling indicated that sequencing depth was expected to affect the degree of clonotype sharing among donors.

The germline V gene yields MNHEY for CDR1 and SVGAGI for CDR2. The cysteine opens and the phenylalanine closes a CDR3 of 14 amino acids. Only the CDR3 DNA is retained, 42 bases long and in frame from the first base. Trimming takes 3 bases from V and 5 bases from J, and the germline ends sit 12 bases apart. For the CD8 naive samples, CD45RO-negative cells were positively selected for CCR7, yielding a CD45RA+CCR7+ population from which TemRA cells were excluded. The donors were healthy, HIV-negative adults who had no recently reported acute infections or vaccinations. Only Caucasian adults living in Nashville, Tennessee, USA were represented among the donors. After blood collection by leukapheresis, PBMCs were isolated using Ficoll-Histopaque density gradient centrifugation and then cryopreserved in the vapor phase of liquid nitrogen. Analytical flow cytometry was used to check the purity and quantity of each magnetically sorted T cell population. From each sorted fraction, genomic DNA was isolated and quantified by UV absorbance on a Nanodrop 2000c.

Using the deep immunoSEQ assay, multiplex PCR amplified TCR CDR3 regions from genomic DNA. Genomic DNA extracted from each cell subset was distributed evenly over all wells of several immunoSEQ 96-well plates, and each plate served as one replicate. For sorted subsets, approximately 210 ng genomic DNA, equal to tens of thousands of T cell genomes, was loaded into each replicate PCR. The purified libraries were quantified using a Qubit 3.0 fluorometer, sized with a Bioanalyzer 2100, and then quantified again using the KAPA Library Quantification kit. A separate single-read 150-cycle Illumina NextSeq 550 flow cell was used to sequence each immunoSEQ 96-well plate. The paper's data handling went like this. The immunoSEQ output contained only junctional sequences without quality scores, so filtering could not match that applied to full-length reads. To assign V/J genes and CDR3, sequences were annotated against IMGT germline references using PyIR, a Python wrapper for IgBLAST v1.9. Reads with weak V/J assignments (E-value above 1e-6), missing CDR3, stop codons, out-of-frame junctions, or ambiguous translated residues were removed. V3J clonotypes were defined as sequences sharing the same inferred V gene, J gene, and CDR3 amino acid sequence. To compute the percentage overlap between repertoires, the number of shared unique clonotypes was divided by the size of the smaller repertoire. RTK rarefaction, the Chao1 estimator, and Recon v2.1 estimates of unobserved clonotypes were used to assess repertoire richness. Generation probabilities for all TCRbeta clonotypes obtained by the gDNA method from a few donors were computed using OLGA. TCRdb took this table from immuneACCESS and kept in-frame rearrangements with V and J called. Such tables lack part of the clones; where checked against another copy, unresolved V genes explain under half of the gap, and the rest is unexplained. V and J calls and clone size are copied from that table; D and trimming were computed from the DNA. The sample table holds millions of clones, of which about 93% were seen once. The ten largest account for about 1.8% of the sample.

Of note for this clone: There is no known antigen for this receptor. The record has no base qualities; no much larger clone is one base away.

The clonotype comes from a man aged 18-30 years in good health. Some clones in this sample may be carry-over from other donors' samples. The sequenced sample consisted of naive CD8+ T cells from PBMCs. The cell subset or site label of this sample denotes: CD45RA+CCR7+. The rearrangement joined TRBV6-5 to TRBJ2-3; the D gene cannot be resolved reliably. For the CDR3, the sequence is CASSYLLPGDTQYF. The nucleotide sequence is given as TGTGCCAGCAGTTATCTCCTGCCGGGAGATACGCAGTATTTT.